This passage covers 14 T cell receptor beta chains from one sample sequenced in a study of blood T cell repertoires in COVID-19 (TCRdb year 2020). Libraries were constructed by the immunoSEQ multiplex PCR assay. TCRdb stores this immuneACCESS table with in-frame sequences only. Part of the clones is absent; in the studies checked, under half of the shortfall reflects unresolved V genes, and no reason is known for the rest. This sample has 130,000 to 150,000 clones in its table, and about 88% of those were observed once. The top ten clonotypes cover 2.3% of the sample. The specimen was peripheral blood. All receptors come from a human donor in a cohort sampled during active COVID-19.

The genes are TRBV6-5 and TRBJ2-1; 14 nucleotides agree with TRBD2. Trimming at V came to 5 bases and at J to 8 bases, leaving 5 bases not matched to a gene. CDR1 MNHEY and CDR2 SVGAGI come from the germline V gene. The CDR3 is 15 amino acids. The CDR3 DNA is TGTGCCAGCAGTCGGACTAGCGGGAGGACCGATGAGCAGTTCTTC. Translation: CASSRTSGRTDEQFF.

The V gene is TRBV7-2, the J gene TRBJ1-2; maybe TRBD1 (6 bases). Trimming removed 0 bases at V and 1 base at J, with 27 bases between. The germline CDR1 and CDR2 sequences are SGHTA and FQGNSA. This CDR3 spans 21 amino acids. Written as DNA, the CDR3 is TGTGCCAGCAGCTTAGCGACTAGCCGGGGGCGAGGGACAATCGGTAACTATGGCTACACCTTC. It specifies CASSLATSRGRGTIGNYGYTF. Full variable domain (rest looked up from reference TRBV7-2 and TRBJ1-2): GAGVSQSPSNKVTEKGKDVELRCDPISGHTALYWYRQSLGQGLEFLIYFQGNSAPDKSGLPSDRFSAERTGGSVSTLTIQRTQQEDSAVYLCASSLATSRGRGTIGNYGYTFGSGTRLTVV.

The chain is built from TRBV30 and TRBJ1-1; tentatively, D is TRBD1 (6 bases). The ends were cut back, 2 bases at V and 3 bases at J, with 13 bases in the middle. The CDR3 has 14 amino acids. Germline V gives CDR1 GTSNPN, CDR2 SVGIG (reference sequence). CDR3 nucleotides: TGTGCCTGGAGTCCAAGGGGACAATACACTGAAGCTTTCTTT. This sequence encodes CAWSPRGQYTEAFF.

The genes are TRBV11-2 and TRBJ2-2; 10 bases match TRBD1. V gave up 4 bases and J gave up 3 bases; unmatched junction bases: 5. Germline V lookup: CDR1 SGHAT, CDR2 FQNNGV. The CDR3 has 16 residues. The CDR3 here is CASSSMTGGDTGELFF. DNA of the CDR3: TGTGCCAGCAGCTCTATGACAGGGGGCGACACCGGGGAGCTGTTTTTT.

The chain is built from TRBV9 and TRBJ2-5; D is perhaps TRBD1 (6 bases). V was trimmed by 4 bases and J by 3 bases, leaving 19 bases between them. CDR3 length: 16 amino acids. Germline lookup yields CDR1 SGDLS and CDR2 YYNGEE. DNA for the CDR3: TGTGCCAGCAGCCCCCGCTCCCAGGGGACCGAAGAGACCCAGTACTTC. Translated: CASSPRSQGTEETQYF.

Here the CDR3 reads CASAPGTSGLYEQYF. The CDR3 bases are TGTGCCAGCGCCCCCGGGACTAGCGGTCTCTACGAGCAGTACTTC. The chain recombines TRBV6-5 with TRBJ2-7; 11 positions match TRBD2. Germline lookup yields CDR1 MNHEY and CDR2 SVGAGI. Unmatched junction bases numbered 9, after V lost 8 bases and J lost 3 bases. The CDR3 is made up of 15 amino acids.

The chain joins TRBV4-2 to TRBJ1-6; 7 nucleotides line up with TRBD1. The CDR3 covers 16 residues. Losses at the gene ends were 1 base for V and 6 bases for J; bases not matched to a gene: 6. CDR1 is LGHNA and CDR2 is YNFKEQ in the germline V gene. Here the CDR3 DNA reads TGTGCCAGCAGCCAAGTAAAAGGACAGGTTAATTCACCCCTCCACTTT. Protein product: CASSQVKGQVNSPLHF.

The table lists this clone with a count of one. The chain has TRBV11-2 and TRBJ1-1; D call uncertain. Trimming cost V 2 bases and J 1 base, with 11 bases left between them. Germline CDR1 and CDR2: SGHAT and FQNNGV. This CDR3 contains 15 residues. CDR3 DNA sequence: TGTGCCAGCAGCTTACTTGGCTCCACGAACACTGAAGCTTTCTTT. It yields the protein CASSLLGSTNTEAFF.

This clone appeared a single time. The genes are TRBV6-6 and TRBJ2-1, with 9 bases fitting TRBD2. The CDR3 loop spans 14 amino acids. Unmatched junction bases numbered 4, after V lost 5 bases and J lost 5 bases. CDR1 is MNHNY, CDR2 SVGAGI, per germline (reference sequence). CDR3 coding DNA: TGTGCCAGCAGTATTAGCGGGGGAAACAATGAGCAGTTCTTC. This gives the protein CASSISGGNNEQFF.

The CDR3 region has the DNA TGTGCCAGCAGTTACTCGTGGGCCAGGGCTACTGAAGCTTTCTTT. Translation: CASSYSWARATEAFF. The chain carries TRBV6-2 or TRBV6-3 and TRBJ1-1, with D possibly TRBD1 on 5 matching bases. Germline CDR1 MNHEY, CDR2 SVGEGT. CDR3 length: 15 amino acids. Trimming shortened V by 0 bases and J by 5 bases, and 13 bases separated the two germline ends.

This clone has only one observation. The rearrangement links TRBV18 to TRBJ2-7, with D unclear. CDR1 is KGHSH and CDR2 is LQKENI in the germline V gene. This CDR3 comprises 16 residues. Trimming took off 3 bases at V and 6 bases at J, with 21 bases between the two ends. The CDR3 spells CASSPSTGDLTSEQYF. In nucleotides, the CDR3 is TGTGCCAGCTCACCTTCAACCGGAGACCTAACTTCCGAGCAGTACTTC.

This chain joins TRBV11-2 and TRBJ2-7; D perhaps matches TRBD1 (6 bases). Germline CDR1 and CDR2: SGHAT and FQNNGV. The CDR3 loop spans 14 amino acids. Trimming left V 5 bases short and J 0 bases short, with 11 bases between. As DNA, the CDR3 is TGTGCCAGCAGCCGCGGACAGAACTCCTACGAGCAGTACTTC. Its translation is CASSRGQNSYEQYF.

This clone occurred a few times. This chain joins TRBV18 and TRBJ1-1; D unresolved. V gave up 0 bases and J gave up 5 bases, with 13 bases separating them. CDR1 and CDR2 from the germline V gene are KGHSH and LQKENI. This CDR3 is 15 amino acids long. The CDR3 spells CASSPPARGGTEAFF. The CDR3 DNA sequence: TGTGCCAGCTCACCACCGGCCCGGGGAGGGACTGAAGCTTTCTTT.

This chain joins TRBV9 and TRBJ1-3; D might be TRBD1 (6 bases). The V gene's germline CDR1 is SGDLS and CDR2 YYNGEE. Trimming removed 3 bases from V and 0 bases from J, with 13 bases in between. This CDR3 has 16 amino acids. Here the CDR3 reads CASSALQGASGNTIYF. The CDR3 coding sequence is TGTGCCAGCAGCGCCCTACAGGGAGCCTCTGGAAACACCATATATTTT. Together with reference TRBV9 and TRBJ1-3, the CDR3 gives the full variable domain: DSGVTQTPKHLITATGQRVTLRCSPRSGDLSVYWYQQSLDQGLQFLIQYYNGEERAKGNILERFSAQQFPDLHSELNLSSLELGDSALYFCASSALQGASGNTIYFGEGSWLTVV.